This T cell receptor (beta chain) was sequenced for a study of shared clonotypes between healthy human individuals. Study overall: A couple of women and a few men aged 18 to 49 made up the donors.

Positively selected for CCR7, the CD45RO-negative cells used as naive CD8 cells excluded terminally differentiated effector memory CD45RA+ cells. The table came from immunoSEQ multiplex PCR; TCRdb's copy has only in-frame clones and leaves some out. The data contain roughly 2.1 million clones, roughly 91% of them singletons. Study results and caveats: Read depth was anticipated to influence clonotype sharing among donors. A handful of donors held 4.5% to 5% of naive CD4 clonotypes in common. Against clonotypes common to all four donors, non-shared ones had lower generation probabilities.

On this clone itself: As yet, its antigen is unknown. The same CDR3 arises from other DNA sequences in this sample as well.

The CDR3 is made up of 12 amino acids. The germline V gene has CDR1 SGHAT and CDR2 FQNNGV. V was clipped by 4 bases and J by 5 bases, with 9 bases between them. The specimen was naive CD8+ T cells from PBMCs. The receptor comes from a man aged 18 to 29 in good health. Some clones in this sample may be carry-over from other donors' samples. The chain has TRBV11-2 and TRBJ2-7, with no clear D. This CDR3 is CASSSDRDEQYF. The CDR3 bases are TGTGCCAGCAGCTCGGACCGGGACGAGCAGTACTTC. Full variable domain (outside the CDR3, taken from reference TRBV11-2 and TRBJ2-7): EAGVAQSPRYKIIEKRQSVAFWCNPISGHATLYWYQQILGQGPKLLIQFQNNGVVDDSQLPKDRFSAERLKGVDSTLKIQPAKLEDSAVYLCASSSDRDEQYFGPGTRLTVT.